Presented here are 17 T cell receptor beta chains from one specimen sequenced in a study of T-cell memory formation after mild COVID-19. Each CDR3 protein is one row after TCRdb ran MiXCR on the 5' RACE reads. The repertoire holds around 340,000 distinct CDR3 sequences, with around 15% as singletons. Material for sequencing was PBMCs or a T cell subset sorted from them (not recorded which). These TCRs come from a man younger than 35 who had mild COVID-19 (a few samples of this study predate the infection). Cell type and time point are not known.

This clonotype was recorded a few times. This CDR3 is CASSQYSGHTSTDTQYF. Here the CDR3 DNA reads TGCGCCAGCAGCCAGTATTCGGGCCATACTAGCACAGATACGCAGTATTTT. The J gene is TRBJ2-3, the V gene TRBV4-1; no firm D call. The germline V gene encodes CDR1 MGHRA and CDR2 YSYEKL. The CDR3 covers 17 residues. The V and J ends lost 3 bases and 0 bases respectively, with 16 bases between them.

This chain connects TRBV20-1 to TRBJ2-1; D not resolved. The germline V gene has CDR1 DFQATT and CDR2 SNEGSKA (reference sequence). This CDR3 comprises 17 residues. Trimming took 6 bases from V and 8 from J, leaving 29 bases between them. In nucleotides, the CDR3 is TGCAGTGCCCTCTCGTACAATCAGATGGGCAGGATAGATGAGCAGTTCTTC. Translation: CSALSYNQMGRIDEQFF.

The rearrangement links TRBV28 to TRBJ2-5; D possibly corresponds to TRBD1 (5 bases). The germline V gene encodes CDR1 MDHEN and CDR2 SYDVKM. The V end was cut by 6 bases, the J end by 5 bases, with 13 bases between. The CDR3 extends over 13 amino acids. CDR3 residues: CASRPYHRETQYF. CDR3 DNA: TGTGCCAGCAGGCCATACCACAGGGAGACCCAGTACTTC.

V usage is TRBV3-1 and J usage is TRBJ1-2; D uncertain. This CDR3 has 17 residues. Germline V CDR1 and CDR2: LGHDT, YNNKEL (reference sequence). V lost 2 bases and J 2 bases, leaving 18 bases between the germline ends. The CDR3 is CASSQLAGRAVNYGYTF. Here the CDR3 DNA reads TGTGCCAGCAGCCAATTGGCCGGTCGAGCGGTAAACTATGGCTACACCTTC.

This clonotype was detected many times. This sequence joins TRBV29-1 and TRBJ2-3; D is ambiguous. V gave up 5 bases and J gave up 4 bases, with 10 bases separating them. This CDR3 is 12 amino acids long. CDR1 SQVTM and CDR2 ANQGSEA come from the germline V gene. The CDR3: CSVWLDADTQYF. The CDR3 nucleotides are TGCAGCGTTTGGTTGGATGCAGATACGCAGTATTTT.

The V call is TRBV4-3, the J call TRBJ2-5; no reliable D call. V lost 1 base and J lost 1, with 13 bases in between. Germline CDR1 is LGHNA and CDR2 is YSLEER. This CDR3 spans 16 amino acids. The DNA for the CDR3 is TGCGCCAGCAGCCAAGTGGATTGGGTTTTCCAAGAGACCCAGTACTTC. It translates to CASSQVDWVFQETQYF.

The chain combines TRBV5-5 with TRBJ2-5; D is perhaps TRBD2 (6 bases). Per the germline V gene, CDR1 is SGHKS and CDR2 is YYEKEE (reference sequence). The CDR3 is made up of 13 amino acids. Trimming stripped 3 bases from V and 5 bases from J, with 11 bases between. CDR3 nucleotides: TGTGCCAGCAGCTCGACTAGGTCCGAGACCCAGTACTTC. This gives the protein CASSSTRSETQYF.

The V gene is TRBV11-1, the J gene TRBJ2-5; TRBD1 might be the D (7 bases). V was shortened by 3 bases and J by 4 bases, with 12 bases between the two germline ends. CDR1 is SGHAT and CDR2 is FQDESV in the germline V gene (reference sequence). The CDR3 spans 14 residues. The CDR3 protein is CASSLTGRIETQYF. The DNA for the CDR3 is TGTGCCAGCAGCTTGACAGGGAGGATAGAGACCCAGTACTTC.

This clonotype was detected a few times. The gene calls are TRBV4-2 and TRBJ2-2; 7 positions match TRBD1. The CDR3 totals 17 residues. V was pared by 0 bases and J by 4 bases, with 8 bases of the junction left unmatched. The germline gives CDR1 LGHNA, CDR2 YNFKEQ. DNA for the CDR3: TGTGCCAGCAGCCAAGAAGTACAGGGGATGGGCACCGGGGAGCTGTTTTTT. This codes for CASSQEVQGMGTGELFF.

Many counts were recorded for this clonotype. The V call is TRBV18, the J call TRBJ1-6; D is ambiguous. Germline lookup yields CDR1 KGHSH and CDR2 LQKENI. The CDR3 has 12 residues. Trimming removed 6 bases at V and 2 bases at J, with 2 bases between. In DNA form, the CDR3 reads TGTGCCAGCTCCCCCTATAATTCACCCCTCCACTTT. Translating it yields CASSPYNSPLHF.

This clonotype was seen only a few times. V is TRBV12-3 or TRBV12-4 and J is TRBJ2-5; no definite D call. This CDR3 contains 12 residues. Trimming shortened V by 6 bases and J by 5 bases, and 10 bases separated the two germline ends. In nucleotides, the CDR3 is TGTGCCAGCAGGGCATGGGCCGAGACCCAGTACTTC. Protein product: CASRAWAETQYF.

The rearrangement uses TRBV4-1 and TRBJ2-3, with 15 positions matching TRBD2. The CDR3 is made up of 18 amino acids. Germline V gene sequence: CDR1 MGHRA, CDR2 YSYEKL. J lost 5 bases, V lost 4 bases, and 10 bases had no gene match. DNA for the CDR3: TGCGCCAGCAGCCCAGGCGGACTAGCGGGGGGGCGATTAGATACGCAGTATTTT. Amino acids: CASSPGGLAGGRLDTQYF.

The chain employs TRBV6-5 and TRBJ2-7, with TRBD2 as a possible D gene (6 bases). Deletions cut 2 bases from V and 12 bases from J, with 14 bases between. From germline, CDR1 is MNHEY and CDR2 SVGAGI. The CDR3 length is 12 residues. The CDR3 bases are TGTGCCAGCAGTTACGCTGGGACTGAGTTGTACTTC. Its protein product is CASSYAGTELYF.

V gene TRBV5-4 combines with J gene TRBJ2-1; 11 positions match TRBD2. V trimming: 5 bases; J trimming: 6 bases; junction bases outside the gene matches: 10. Germline V gives CDR1 SGHNT, CDR2 YYREEE (reference sequence). This CDR3 has 16 amino acids. In DNA, the CDR3 is TGTGCCAGCAGGCGTATACTAGCGGGGGCTCCCAATGAGCAGTTCTTC. This gives the protein CASRRILAGAPNEQFF. Variable domain in full (rest from reference TRBV5-4 and TRBJ2-1): ETGVTQSPTHLIKTRGQQVTLRCSSQSGHNTVSWYQQALGQGPQFIFQYYREEENGRGNFPPRFSGLQFPNYSSELNVNALELDDSALYLCASRRILAGAPNEQFFGPGTRLTVL.

This clonotype was seen a few times. The chain recombines TRBV5-4 with TRBJ2-1; D is possibly TRBD1 or TRBD2 (5 bases each). Per germline, CDR1 SGHNT and CDR2 YYREEE (reference sequence). CDR3 length: 15 amino acids. V was pared by 0 bases and J by 6 bases, with 13 bases between. The CDR3 reads CASSLGGPGTNEQFF. CDR3 coding DNA: TGTGCCAGCAGCTTGGGCGGGCCTGGGACCAATGAGCAGTTCTTC.

The table lists this clonotype with a few counts. This sequence joins TRBV5-1 and TRBJ2-7; the D gene is possibly TRBD2 (5 bases). V gave up 2 bases and J gave up 5 bases, with 14 bases separating them. CDR3 length: 14 amino acids. Germline CDR1 SGHRS, CDR2 YFSETQ. CDR3 nucleotide sequence: TGCGCCAGCAGCTTCGGACCTAGCAACCACGAGCAGTACTTC. As protein: CASSFGPSNHEQYF.

This clonotype has a count of ten or more. The J gene is TRBJ2-3, the V gene TRBV27; D remains unclear. The ends were cut back, 8 bases at V and 6 bases at J, with 12 bases in the middle. CDR1 is MNHEY, CDR2 SMNVEV, per germline (reference sequence). The CDR3 has 12 residues. As DNA, the CDR3 is TGTGCCAGCTCCCCTTTGGGCGATACGCAGTATTTT. This translates into CASSPLGDTQYF.